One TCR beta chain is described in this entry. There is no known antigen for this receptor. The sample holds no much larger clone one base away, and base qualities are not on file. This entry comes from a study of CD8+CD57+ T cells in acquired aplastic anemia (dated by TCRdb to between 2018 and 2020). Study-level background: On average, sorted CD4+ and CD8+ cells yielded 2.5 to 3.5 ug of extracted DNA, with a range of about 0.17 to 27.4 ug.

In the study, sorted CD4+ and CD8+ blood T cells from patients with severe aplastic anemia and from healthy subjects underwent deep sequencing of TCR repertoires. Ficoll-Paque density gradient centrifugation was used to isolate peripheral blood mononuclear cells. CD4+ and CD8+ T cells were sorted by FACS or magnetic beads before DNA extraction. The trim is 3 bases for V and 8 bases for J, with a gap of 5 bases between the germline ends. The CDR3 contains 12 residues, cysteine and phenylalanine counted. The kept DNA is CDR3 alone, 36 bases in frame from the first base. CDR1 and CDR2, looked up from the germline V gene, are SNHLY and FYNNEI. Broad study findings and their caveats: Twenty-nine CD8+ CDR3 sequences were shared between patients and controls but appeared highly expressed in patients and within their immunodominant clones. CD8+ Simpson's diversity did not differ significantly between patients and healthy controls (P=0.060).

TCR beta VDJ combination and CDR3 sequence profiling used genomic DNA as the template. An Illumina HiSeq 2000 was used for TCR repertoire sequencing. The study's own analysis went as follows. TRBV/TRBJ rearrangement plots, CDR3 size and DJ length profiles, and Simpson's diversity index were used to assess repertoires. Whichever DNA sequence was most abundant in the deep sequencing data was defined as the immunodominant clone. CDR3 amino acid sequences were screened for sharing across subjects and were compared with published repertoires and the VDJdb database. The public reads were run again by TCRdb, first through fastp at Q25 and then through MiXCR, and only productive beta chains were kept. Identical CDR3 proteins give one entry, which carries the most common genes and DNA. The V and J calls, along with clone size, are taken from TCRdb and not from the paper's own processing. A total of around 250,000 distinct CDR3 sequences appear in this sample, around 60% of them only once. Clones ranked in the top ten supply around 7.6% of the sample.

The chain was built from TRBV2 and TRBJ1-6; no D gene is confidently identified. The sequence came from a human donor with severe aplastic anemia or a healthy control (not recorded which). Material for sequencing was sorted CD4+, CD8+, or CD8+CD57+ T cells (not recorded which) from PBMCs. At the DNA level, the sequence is TGTGCCAGCAGTGATTACGATTCACCCCTCCACTTT. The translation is CASSDYDSPLHF.